The clone carrying this T cell receptor (beta chain) has more than one count but fewer than ten. Its antigen is as yet unknown. The sample originates from a study of T cells in Graves' hyperthyroidism and ophthalmopathy. Broader study findings: In validation, the model predicted ophthalmopathy. These predictions came a median approximately 6.5 months before onset. Ophthalmopathy and stable hyperthyroidism were separated by a 13 V-J model.

Hyperthyroidism was newly diagnosed in patients aged 18 to 65 (duration under 2 months). Diagnostic decisions used clinical symptoms, serum thyroxine and TRAb, thyroid ultrasound and orbital computed tomography. The source material, RNA transcripts, was used to amplify TCR beta CDR3 regions. First-round RT-PCR with HTBI primers amplified the TCR CDR3 region. TCRdb fed the multiplex PCR reads into MiXCR, producing one record per CDR3 protein. The table records a few hundred thousand distinct CDR3 sequences, under 15% of them present only once. V lost 4 bases and J lost 5, with 12 bases in between. In germline, CDR1 is SGHRS, CDR2 YFSETQ. This CDR3 contains 13 residues.

The source material was blood. The rearrangement uses TRBV5-1 and TRBJ1-2; D call uncertain. The sequence was collected from a woman in her twenties or thirties with Graves' hyperthyroidism. CDR3: CASSLPETYGYTF. The CDR3 DNA follows: TGCGCCAGCAGCCTCCCCGAAACATATGGCTACACCTTC.